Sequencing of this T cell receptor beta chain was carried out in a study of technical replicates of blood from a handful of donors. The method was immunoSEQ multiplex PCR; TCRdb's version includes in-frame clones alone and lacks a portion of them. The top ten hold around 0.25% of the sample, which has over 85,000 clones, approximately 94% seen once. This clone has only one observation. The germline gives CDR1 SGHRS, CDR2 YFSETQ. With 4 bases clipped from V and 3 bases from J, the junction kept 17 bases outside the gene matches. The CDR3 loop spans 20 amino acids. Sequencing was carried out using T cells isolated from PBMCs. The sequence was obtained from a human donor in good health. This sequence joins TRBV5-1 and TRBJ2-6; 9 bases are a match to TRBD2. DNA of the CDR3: TGCGCCAGCAGCCCCCCCGGGCGGCGGGGGGGCTTCGGTGGGGCCAACGTCCTGACTTTC. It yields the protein CASSPPGRRGGFGGANVLTF.